Below, 2 T cell receptor beta chains from the same sample are listed, as sequenced in a study of blood T cell repertoires in COVID-19 (dated by TCRdb to the early 2020s). Library preparation was by the immunoSEQ multiplex PCR assay. TCRdb carries this immuneACCESS record with in-frame sequences only. Its versions omit some clonotypes, under half of them owing to an unresolved V gene in the studies checked, with the rest unexplained. This sample has around 100,000 clones in its table, and 70% to 90% of those were observed once. 1.4% to 1.5% of the sample goes to the ten largest clones. The material sequenced was peripheral blood. These TCRs come from a man aged 35 to 55 with acute or convalescent COVID-19.

This clone was seen only once. V usage is TRBV18 and J usage is TRBJ1-6; the D gene is possibly TRBD1 (5 bases). V gave up 3 bases and J gave up 7 bases, with 10 bases separating them. The CDR3 extends over 14 amino acids. CDR1 and CDR2 from the germline V gene are KGHSH and LQKENI. The CDR3 DNA reads TGTGCCAGCTCACCGGAGACAGCAAATTCACCCCTCCACTTT. Translating it yields CASSPETANSPLHF.

The rearrangement joins TRBV7-2 to TRBJ1-6, with unresolved D. Germline V gene lookup returns CDR1 SGHTA and CDR2 FQGNSA. The V gene lost 3 bases and the J gene lost 2 bases, with 5 bases spanning the gap. The CDR3 has 14 amino acids. This CDR3 is CASSFGAYNSPLHF. DNA of the CDR3: TGTGCCAGCAGCTTCGGGGCCTATAATTCACCCCTCCACTTT.